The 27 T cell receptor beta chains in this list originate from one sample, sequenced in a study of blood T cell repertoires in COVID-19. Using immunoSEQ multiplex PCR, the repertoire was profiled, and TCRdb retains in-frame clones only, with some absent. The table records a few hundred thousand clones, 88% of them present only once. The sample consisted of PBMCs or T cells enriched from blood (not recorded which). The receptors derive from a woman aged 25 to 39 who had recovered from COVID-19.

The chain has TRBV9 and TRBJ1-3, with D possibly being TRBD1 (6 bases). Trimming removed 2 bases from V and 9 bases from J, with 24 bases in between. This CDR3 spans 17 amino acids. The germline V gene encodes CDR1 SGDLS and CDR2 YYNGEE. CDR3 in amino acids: CASSVPGGLFLLSTIYF. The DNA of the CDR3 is TGTGCCAGCAGCGTGCCCGGGGGGCTCTTCTTACTTAGCACCATATATTTT. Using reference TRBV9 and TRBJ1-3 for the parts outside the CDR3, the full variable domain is DSGVTQTPKHLITATGQRVTLRCSPRSGDLSVYWYQQSLDQGLQFLIQYYNGEERAKGNILERFSAQQFPDLHSELNLSSLELGDSALYFCASSVPGGLFLLSTIYFGEGSWLTVV.

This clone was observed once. The CDR3 sequence: CASSTPGQMMTEAFF. The CDR3 DNA sequence: TGCGCCAGCAGCACCCCGGGACAGATGATGACTGAAGCTTTCTTT. V gene TRBV5-1 combines with J gene TRBJ1-1, with 7 bases identical to TRBD1. CDR1 and CDR2 from the germline V gene are SGHRS and YFSETQ. The ends lost 4 bases at V and 5 bases at J; junction bases unmatched: 11. The CDR3 runs to 15 residues.

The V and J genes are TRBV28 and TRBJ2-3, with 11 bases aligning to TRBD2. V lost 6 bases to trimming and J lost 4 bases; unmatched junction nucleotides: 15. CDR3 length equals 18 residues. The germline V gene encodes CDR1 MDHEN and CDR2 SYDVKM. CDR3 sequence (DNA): TGTGCCAGCAGCTACCTTCCCGTCCGACTAGCGGGACCAGATACGCAGTATTTT. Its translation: CASSYLPVRLAGPDTQYF.

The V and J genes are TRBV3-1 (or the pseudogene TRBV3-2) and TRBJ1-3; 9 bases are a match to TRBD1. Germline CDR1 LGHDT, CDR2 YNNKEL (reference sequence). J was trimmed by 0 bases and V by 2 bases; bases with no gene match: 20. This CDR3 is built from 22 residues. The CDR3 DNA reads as TGTGCCAGCAGCCAACACTCCGGCGGGACAGGGAGCAGGAAAACCTCTGGAAACACCATATATTTT. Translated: CASSQHSGGTGSRKTSGNTIYF.

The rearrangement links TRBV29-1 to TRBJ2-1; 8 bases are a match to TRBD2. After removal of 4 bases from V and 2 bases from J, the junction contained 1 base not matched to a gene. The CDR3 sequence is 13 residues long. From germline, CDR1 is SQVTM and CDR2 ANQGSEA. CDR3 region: CSVVLAAYNEQFF. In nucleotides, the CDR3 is TGCAGCGTTGTACTAGCGGCCTACAATGAGCAGTTCTTC.

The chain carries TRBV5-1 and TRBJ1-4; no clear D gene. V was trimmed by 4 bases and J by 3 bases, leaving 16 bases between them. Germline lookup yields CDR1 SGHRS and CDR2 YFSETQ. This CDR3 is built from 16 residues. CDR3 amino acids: CASSPLSMLANEKLFF. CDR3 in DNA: TGCGCCAGCAGCCCGCTCTCTATGCTGGCTAATGAAAAACTGTTTTTT.

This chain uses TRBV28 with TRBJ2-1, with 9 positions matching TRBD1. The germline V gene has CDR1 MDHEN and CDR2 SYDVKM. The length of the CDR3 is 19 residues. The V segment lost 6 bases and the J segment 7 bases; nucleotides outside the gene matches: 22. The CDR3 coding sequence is TGTGCCAGCAGCCCGGATTTTAGGGTCCAGGACAGGGGTTGGAATGAGCAGTTCTTC. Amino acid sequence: CASSPDFRVQDRGWNEQFF.

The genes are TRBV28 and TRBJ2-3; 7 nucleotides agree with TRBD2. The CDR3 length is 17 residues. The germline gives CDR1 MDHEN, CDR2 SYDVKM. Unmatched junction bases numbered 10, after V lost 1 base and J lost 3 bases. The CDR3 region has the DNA TGTGCCAGCAGTTTATCTTTCCGGGAGGTTAGAACAGATACGCAGTATTTT. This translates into CASSLSFREVRTDTQYF.

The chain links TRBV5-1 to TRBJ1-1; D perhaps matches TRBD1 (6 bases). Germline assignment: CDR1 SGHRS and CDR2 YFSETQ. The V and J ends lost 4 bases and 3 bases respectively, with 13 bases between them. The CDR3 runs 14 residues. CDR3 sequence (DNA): TGCGCCAGCAGCCAAGAGACAGGACACACTGAAGCTTTCTTT. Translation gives CASSQETGHTEAFF.

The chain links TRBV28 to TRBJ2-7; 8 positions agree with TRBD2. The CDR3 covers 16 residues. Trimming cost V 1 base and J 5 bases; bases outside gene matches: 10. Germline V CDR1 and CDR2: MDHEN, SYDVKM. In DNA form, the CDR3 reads TGTGCCAGCAGTTTATCCCCGGGAGCGGGAGCAAACGAGCAGTACTTC. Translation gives CASSLSPGAGANEQYF.

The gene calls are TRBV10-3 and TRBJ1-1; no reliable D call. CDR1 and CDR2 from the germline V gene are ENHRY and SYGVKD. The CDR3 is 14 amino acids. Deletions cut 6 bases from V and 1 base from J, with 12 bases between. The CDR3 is CAISHPPGNTEAFF. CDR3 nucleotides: TGTGCCATCAGCCATCCACCGGGGAACACTGAAGCTTTCTTT.

The CDR3 protein is CASAVRGHSYEQYF. The CDR3 nucleotides are TGTGCAAGTGCCGTCCGAGGGCACTCCTACGAGCAGTACTTC. The rearrangement links TRBV12-2 to TRBJ2-7; the tabulated D call, TRBD2, remains unverified against the DNA. TRBV12-2 is labeled a pseudogene. CDR3 size: 14 residues.

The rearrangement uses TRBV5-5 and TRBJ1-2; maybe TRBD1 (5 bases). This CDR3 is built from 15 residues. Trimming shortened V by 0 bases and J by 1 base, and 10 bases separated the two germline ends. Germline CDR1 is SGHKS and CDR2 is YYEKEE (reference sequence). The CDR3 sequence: CASSLGQSLNYGYTF. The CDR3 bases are TGTGCCAGCAGCTTGGGACAGAGTCTTAACTATGGCTACACCTTC. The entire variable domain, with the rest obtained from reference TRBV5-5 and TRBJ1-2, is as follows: DAGVTQSPTHLIKTRGQQVTLRCSPISGHKSVSWYQQVLGQGPQFIFQYYEKEERGRGNFPDRFSARQFPNYSSELNVNALLLGDSALYLCASSLGQSLNYGYTFGSGTRLTVV.

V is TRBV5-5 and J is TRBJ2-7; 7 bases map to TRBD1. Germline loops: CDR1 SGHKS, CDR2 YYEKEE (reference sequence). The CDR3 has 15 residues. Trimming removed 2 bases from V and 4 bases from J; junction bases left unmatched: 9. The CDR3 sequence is CASSFRQGVGYEQYF. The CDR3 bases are TGTGCCAGCAGCTTCCGACAGGGAGTGGGATACGAGCAGTACTTC.

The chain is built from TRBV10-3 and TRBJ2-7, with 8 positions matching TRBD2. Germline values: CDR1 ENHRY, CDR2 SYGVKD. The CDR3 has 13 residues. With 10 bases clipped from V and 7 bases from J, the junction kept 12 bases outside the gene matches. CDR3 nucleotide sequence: TGTGCCACCGAATCCGGACTAGCAGGAGAGCAGTACTTC. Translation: CATESGLAGEQYF.

DNA for the CDR3: TGTGCCAGCAGCTTAGTCGGGTACACCGGGGAGCTGTTTTTT. Encoded protein: CASSLVGYTGELFF. The chain combines TRBV7-2 with TRBJ2-2; D is undetermined. CDR3 length: 14 residues. Trimming removed 1 base at V and 3 bases at J, with 6 bases between. Germline loops: CDR1 SGHTA, CDR2 FQGNSA.

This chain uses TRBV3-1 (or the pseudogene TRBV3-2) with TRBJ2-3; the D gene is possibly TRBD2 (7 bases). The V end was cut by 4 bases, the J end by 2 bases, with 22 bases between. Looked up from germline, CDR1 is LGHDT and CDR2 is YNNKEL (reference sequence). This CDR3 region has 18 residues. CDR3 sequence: CASSPGLGGPPPTDTQYF. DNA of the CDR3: TGTGCCAGCAGCCCGGGCCTCGGGGGGCCACCCCCCACAGATACGCAGTATTTT.

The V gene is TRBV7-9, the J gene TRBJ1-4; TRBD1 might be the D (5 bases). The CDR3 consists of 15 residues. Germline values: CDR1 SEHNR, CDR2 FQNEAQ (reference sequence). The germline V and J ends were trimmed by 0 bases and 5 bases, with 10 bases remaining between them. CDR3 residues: CASSLAGGENEKLFF. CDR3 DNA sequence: TGTGCCAGCAGCTTAGCCGGGGGGGAGAATGAAAAACTGTTTTTT.

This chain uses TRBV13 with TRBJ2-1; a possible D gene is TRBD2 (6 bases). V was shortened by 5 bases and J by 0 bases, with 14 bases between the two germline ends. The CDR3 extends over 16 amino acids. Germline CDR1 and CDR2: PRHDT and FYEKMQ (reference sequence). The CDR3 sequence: CASSSRDSSSYNEQFF. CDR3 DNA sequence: TGTGCCAGCAGCAGCCGGGACTCTAGCTCCTACAATGAGCAGTTCTTC.

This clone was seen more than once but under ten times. CDR3 in amino acids: CASSPQIAGTGELFF. CDR3 DNA sequence: TGTGCCAGCTCGCCTCAAATAGCGGGAACCGGGGAGCTGTTTTTT. The chain joins TRBV18 to TRBJ2-2, with 8 bases that match TRBD2. The J segment lost 5 bases and the V segment lost 6 bases, leaving 8 bases of the junction unmatched. This CDR3 has 15 amino acids. Germline lookup yields CDR1 KGHSH and CDR2 LQKENI.

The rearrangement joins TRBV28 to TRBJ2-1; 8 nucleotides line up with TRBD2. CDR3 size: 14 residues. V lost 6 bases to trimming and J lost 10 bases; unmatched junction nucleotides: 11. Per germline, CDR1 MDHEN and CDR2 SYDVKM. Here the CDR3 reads CASSTPMRLAEQFF. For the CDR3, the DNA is TGTGCCAGCAGCACCCCCATGCGACTAGCGGAGCAGTTCTTC. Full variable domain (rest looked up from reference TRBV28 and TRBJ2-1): DVKVTQSSRYLVKRTGEKVFLECVQDMDHENMFWYRQDPGLGLRLIYFSYDVKMKEKGDIPEGYSVSREKKERFSLILESASTNQTSMYLCASSTPMRLAEQFFGPGTRLTVL.

The CDR3 sequence is CASSLTERLANNEQFF. Written as DNA, the CDR3 is TGTGCCAGCAGCTTAACAGAACGACTAGCAAACAATGAGCAGTTCTTC. The chain carries TRBV7-6 and TRBJ2-1, with TRBD2 identical over 7 bases. The J segment lost 5 bases and the V segment lost 2 bases, leaving 9 bases of the junction unmatched. Germline V lookup: CDR1 SGHVS, CDR2 FNYEAQ. The CDR3 length is 16 residues.

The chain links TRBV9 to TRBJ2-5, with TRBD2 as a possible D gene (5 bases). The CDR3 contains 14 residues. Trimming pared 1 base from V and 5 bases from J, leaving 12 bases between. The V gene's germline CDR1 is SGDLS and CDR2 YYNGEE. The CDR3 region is CASSVTGFGETQYF. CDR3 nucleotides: TGTGCCAGCAGCGTAACGGGATTCGGGGAGACCCAGTACTTC.

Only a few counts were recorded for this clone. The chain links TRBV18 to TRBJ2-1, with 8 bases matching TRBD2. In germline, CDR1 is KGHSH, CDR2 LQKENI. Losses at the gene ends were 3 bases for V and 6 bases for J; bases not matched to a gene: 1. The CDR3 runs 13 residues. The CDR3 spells CASSPSGGNEQFF. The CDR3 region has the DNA TGTGCCAGCTCACCGAGCGGGGGCAATGAGCAGTTCTTC.

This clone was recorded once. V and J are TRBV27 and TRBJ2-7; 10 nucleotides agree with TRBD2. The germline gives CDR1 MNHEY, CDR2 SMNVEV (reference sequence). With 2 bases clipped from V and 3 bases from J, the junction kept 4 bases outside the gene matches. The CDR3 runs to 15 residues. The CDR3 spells CASSLLAGEVYEQYF. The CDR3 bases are TGTGCCAGCAGTTTACTAGCGGGAGAGGTCTACGAGCAGTACTTC.

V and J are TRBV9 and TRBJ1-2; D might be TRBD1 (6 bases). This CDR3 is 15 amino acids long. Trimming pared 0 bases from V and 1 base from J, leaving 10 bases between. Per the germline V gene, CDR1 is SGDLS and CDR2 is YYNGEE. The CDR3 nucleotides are TGTGCCAGCAGCGTAGCCCGGACAGTTAACTATGGCTACACCTTC. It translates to CASSVARTVNYGYTF.

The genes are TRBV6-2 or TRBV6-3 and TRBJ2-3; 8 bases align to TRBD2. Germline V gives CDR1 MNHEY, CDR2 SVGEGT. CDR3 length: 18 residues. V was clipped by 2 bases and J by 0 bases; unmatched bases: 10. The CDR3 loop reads CASSYRAGGTMSTDTQYF. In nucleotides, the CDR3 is TGTGCCAGCAGTTACAGGGCGGGGGGAACAATGAGCACAGATACGCAGTATTTT.